Listed here are 4 T cell receptor beta chains from one sample, sequenced in a study of PD-L1 blockade in urothelial cancer. Time point defined: pretreatment peripheral blood. TCRdb's copy holds only in-frame clones and misses some; the assay was immunoSEQ multiplex PCR. In the table there are more than 85,000 clones, roughly 84% of which are singletons. Sequencing was performed on PBMCs, taken around atezolizumab (anti-PD-L1) treatment. The receptors shown here come from a man in his 60s with urothelial cancer.

This chain links TRBV29-1 with TRBJ2-2; weak D call: TRBD1 (6 bases). This CDR3 is built from 12 residues. CDR1 SQVTM and CDR2 ANQGSEA come from the germline V gene. Trimming took 4 bases from V and 6 from J, leaving 9 bases between them. CDR3 DNA: TGCAGCGTTGTGGGGACATCCGGGGAGCTGTTTTTT. Amino acid sequence: CSVVGTSGELFF.

The CDR3 DNA is TGTGCCAGCAGCTTAGCGACAGGGGAGACCCAGTACTTC. Protein sequence: CASSLATGETQYF. V is TRBV7-6 and J is TRBJ2-5; 7 nucleotides match TRBD1. This CDR3 comprises 13 residues. V gave up 0 bases and J gave up 5 bases; unmatched junction bases: 0. Germline V lookup: CDR1 SGHVS, CDR2 FNYEAQ.

The chain links TRBV9 to TRBJ2-5; 7 nucleotides agree with TRBD2. V shed 4 bases and J 1 base; nucleotides not matched to a gene: 13. The CDR3 extends over 17 amino acids. In germline, CDR1 is SGDLS, CDR2 YYNGEE. The CDR3 DNA is TGTGCCAGCAGCCCTGCCCAGCGGGGACGTTTCCAAGAGACCCAGTACTTC. It translates to CASSPAQRGRFQETQYF.

This clone was seen just once. The rearrangement links TRBV2 to TRBJ2-7; D call uncertain. The CDR3 runs 13 residues. With 1 base removed from V and 3 bases from J, the gap between germline ends came to 7 bases. Germline assignment: CDR1 SNHLY and CDR2 FYNNEI. CDR3: CASSEGQIYEQYF. The CDR3 coding sequence is TGTGCCAGCAGTGAAGGGCAGATCTACGAGCAGTACTTC.